The rows below give T cell receptor beta chains drawn from one sample of a study of cytomegalovirus exposure and HLA in healthy donors. Only in-frame clones appear in the TCRdb table, and some are missing; sequencing was by immunoSEQ multiplex PCR. Its clone listing holds 100,000 to 150,000 clones. Sequenced: PBMCs. Receptors were obtained from a man aged 18 to 30 in good health and CMV-seronegative. CDR3s include the opening cysteine and the closing phenylalanine or tryptophan. The D gene is left open where the match is weak.

TGTGCCAGCAGTCAAGGATTGAGGGCGGCCGGGGAGCTGTTTTTT	CASSQGLRAAGELFF	TRBV27	TRBJ2-2	NA	15
TGCAGCGCCAAGGACAGGGGAACTGAAGCTTTCTTT	CSAKDRGTEAFF	TRBV29-1	TRBJ1-1	TRBD1	12
TGTGCCAGCAGTTCTGGGACAGCGCGCTCTGGGGCCAACGTCCTGACTTTC	CASSSGTARSGANVLTF	TRBV27	TRBJ2-6	TRBD1	17
TGTGCCAGCAGCTTGACAGGGTGGAATGAGCAGTTCTTC	CASSLTGWNEQFF	TRBV9	TRBJ2-1	TRBD1	13
TGCGCCAGCAGCTTGGACGGGGATGGCTACGAGCAGTACTTC	CASSLDGDGYEQYF	TRBV5-1	TRBJ2-7	NA	14
TGCGCCAGCAGCTTGGAGGGACTAGCGGCTTACACAGATACGCAGTATTTT	CASSLEGLAAYTDTQYF	TRBV5-1	TRBJ2-3	TRBD2	17
TGTGCCAGCAGCTTAACGGCATCAGGGGCTTTGAACACTGAAGCTTTCTTT	CASSLTASGALNTEAFF	TRBV11-1	TRBJ1-1	NA	17
TGTGCCAGCAGTTTTCTCCAGGCCCAGCCCCAGCATTTT	CASSFLQAQPQHF	TRBV27	TRBJ1-5	NA	13
TGTGCCAGCAGCCCATACAGGCCCGGAAACACCATATATTTT	CASSPYRPGNTIYF	TRBV11-3	TRBJ1-3	NA	14
TGTGCCAGCAGCTCACGACTAGTCCCATACAATGAGCAGTTCTTC	CASSSRLVPYNEQFF	TRBV5-6	TRBJ2-1	NA	15
TGTGCCAGCAGCCAAGGACAGGACTCCGACTATGGCTACACCTTC	CASSQGQDSDYGYTF	TRBV4-2	TRBJ1-2	NA	15
TGTGCCAGCAGCTTAGAAGGGGGTGGTAAGCCAGATACGCAGTATTTT	CASSLEGGGKPDTQYF	TRBV7-9	TRBJ2-3	NA	16
TGTGCCAGCAGTTTGCAACGGGGGACGGGATACGAGCAGTACTTC	CASSLQRGTGYEQYF	TRBV27	TRBJ2-7	NA	15
TGTGCCAGCAGCTCCTCAGGGTCAGGCGAGCAGTACTTC	CASSSSGSGEQYF	TRBV11-2	TRBJ2-7	NA	13
TGTGCCAGCAGTGAATGGTTTGGGGCAGGGGAAGCTTTCTTT	CASSEWFGAGEAFF	TRBV6-1	TRBJ1-1	NA	14
TGCGCCAGCAGCTTGGACTCATCGGGTCAGCCCCAGCATTTT	CASSLDSSGQPQHF	TRBV5-1	TRBJ1-5	NA	14
TGCGCCAGCAGCCAAGTGACTAGCGGGGGGACGGGTGAGACCCAGTACTTC	CASSQVTSGGTGETQYF	TRBV4-3	TRBJ2-5	TRBD2	17
TGTGCCAGCTCACCAAAATACGGGGTGAACACTGAAGCTTTCTTT	CASSPKYGVNTEAFF	TRBV18	TRBJ1-1	NA	15
TGTGCCAGCAGTACCTTCATAGCGACTGACACAGATACGCAGTATTTT	CASSTFIATDTDTQYF	TRBV6-6	TRBJ2-3	NA	16
TGTGCCAGCAGCTTAGGAGCCGGTGCAGAAGCTTTCTTT	CASSLGAGAEAFF	TRBV7-8	TRBJ1-1	NA	13
TGTGCCAGCAGCTTACAGGGCACAGATACGCAGTATTTT	CASSLQGTDTQYF	TRBV7-2	TRBJ2-3	NA	13
TGTGCCAGCAGCTCAGGGGTTTATCAGCCCCAGCATTTT	CASSSGVYQPQHF	TRBV7-2	TRBJ1-5	NA	13
TGCGCCAGCAGCCCCCGGGACTTACAAGAGACCCAGTACTTC	CASSPRDLQETQYF	TRBV5-1	TRBJ2-5	NA	14
TGTGCCAGTAGATTTGGCACTGAAGCTTTCTTT	CASRFGTEAFF	TRBV28	TRBJ1-1	NA	11
TGTGCCAGTAGTGTATTGAACACTGAAGCTTTCTTT	CASSVLNTEAFF	TRBV19	TRBJ1-1	NA	12
TGTGCCAGCTCACCAGTTGAGGGCCTAGTCCAAGAGACCCAGTACTTC	CASSPVEGLVQETQYF	TRBV18	TRBJ2-5	NA	16
TGTGCCAGCAGTAGGCTGGCGGGGAGAAACTACGAGCAGTACTTC	CASSRLAGRNYEQYF	TRBV5-4	TRBJ2-7	NA	15
TGCGCCAGCAGCACTACATTCTACGAGCAGTACTTC	CASSTTFYEQYF	TRBV5-1	TRBJ2-7	NA	12
TGCGCCAGCAGCCAAGACCCAGGGGGGCTCTCCTACGAGCAGTACTTC	CASSQDPGGLSYEQYF	TRBV4-3	TRBJ2-7	NA	16